This T cell receptor beta chain was recorded in a study of breast tumors, draining lymph nodes, adjacent tissues. The CDR3 has 17 amino acids. Per germline, CDR1 MGHRA and CDR2 YSYEKL. One entry per CDR3 protein results from TCRdb running MiXCR on the multiplex PCR reads. Counted here are about 130,000 distinct CDR3 sequences, about 20% occurring once; the ten biggest clones make up 2.2%. The lymph nodes were axillary draining lymph nodes from breast cancer patients. This clonotype was counted ten times or more. Its cognate antigen is unknown. Mismatch with germline at one junction end may stem from a read error. Study-level points and caveats: Compared with lymph nodes, tumors were less diverse; compared with nontumor tissue, more. Tumor T cell lymph node origin was a supported hypothesis, not proven.

The sample consisted of axillary lymph node tissue. This TCR was recovered from a female donor with breast cancer. Some clones in this sample may be carry-over from other donors' samples. The chain recombines TRBV4-1 with TRBJ2-1; 16 bases map to TRBD2. The CDR3 spells CASRGLAGGASDNEQFF. CDR3 sequence (DNA): TGCGCCAGCAGGGGACTAGCGGGAGGGGCCTCCGACAATGAGCAGTTCTTC.